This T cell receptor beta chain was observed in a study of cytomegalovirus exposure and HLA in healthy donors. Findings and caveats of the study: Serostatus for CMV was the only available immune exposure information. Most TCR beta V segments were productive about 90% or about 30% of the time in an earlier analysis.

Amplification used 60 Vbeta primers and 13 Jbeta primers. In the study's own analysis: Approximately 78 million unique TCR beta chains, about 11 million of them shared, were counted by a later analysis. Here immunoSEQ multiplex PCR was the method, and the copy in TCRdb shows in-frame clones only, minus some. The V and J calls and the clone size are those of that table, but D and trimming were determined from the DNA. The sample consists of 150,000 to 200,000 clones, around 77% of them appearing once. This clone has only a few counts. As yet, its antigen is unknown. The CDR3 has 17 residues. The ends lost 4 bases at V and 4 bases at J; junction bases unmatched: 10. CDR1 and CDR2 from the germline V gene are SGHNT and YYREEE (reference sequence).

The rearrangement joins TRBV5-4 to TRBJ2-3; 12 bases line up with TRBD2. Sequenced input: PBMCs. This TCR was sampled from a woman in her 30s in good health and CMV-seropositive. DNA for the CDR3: TGTGCCAGCAGCCGGAGTCTAGCGGGGGGGCGGGCAGATACGCAGTATTTT. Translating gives CASSRSLAGGRADTQYF.